A selection of T cell receptor beta chains follows, all from one sample in a study of spatial heterogeneity in lung cancer. One entry per CDR3 protein results from TCRdb running MiXCR on the 5' RACE reads. Altogether about 29,000 distinct CDR3 sequences are present, around 9.2% being singletons, with the ten largest covering 36%. Sequencing was performed on PBMCs, taken at surgery. These receptor sequences come from a female donor with early-stage non-small cell lung cancer. The CDR3 runs from the conserved cysteine through the conserved F or W. The order of the fields is clone size, V gene, D gene, J gene, CDR3 DNA, CDR3 protein. A D gene is named only where the DNA matches it firmly. Clone size is not always given. Where it is, it says once, few, many or a class for expanded clones.

few	TRBV6-2/TRBV6-3	TRBD1	TRBJ1-1	TGTGCCAGCACCAGTGGGAGAGCGGGACAGGGGAACACTGAAGCTTTCTTT	CASTSGRAGQGNTEAFF
many	TRBV7-9	-	TRBJ1-1	TGTGCCAGCAGCTTAGTTGAGGGCACTGAAGCTTTCTTT	CASSLVEGTEAFF
many	TRBV28	-	TRBJ2-3	TGTGCCAGCAGTTTCCCCCTGAGGGAAGAAAGCACAGATACGCAGTATTTT	CASSFPLREESTDTQYF
few	TRBV9	-	TRBJ2-3	TGTGCCAGCAGCGAAACCTCAGGGATCTCTGATACGCAGTATTTT	CASSETSGISDTQYF
-	TRBV19	-	TRBJ2-2	TGTGCCAGTAGTATTTACCAGGGAAGAAATGCCGGGGAGCTGTTTTTT	CASSIYQGRNAGELFF
many	TRBV2	-	TRBJ2-3	TGTGCCAGCAGTTATTGGGAGGAAGATACGCAGTATTTT	CASSYWEEDTQYF
many	TRBV20-1	TRBD2	TRBJ2-7	TGCAGTGCTCAGGGGTCTAGCGGGAGGGCCCCAAAGGGAGAGCAGTACTTC	CSAQGSSGRAPKGEQYF
-	TRBV2	TRBD1	TRBJ1-1	TGTGCCAGCACGATCAGGACAGGTCCCATGAACACTGAAGCTTTCTTT	CASTIRTGPMNTEAFF
-	TRBV10-3	TRBD1	TRBJ2-1	TGTGCCATCAGAGGGACAGAGTACAATGAGCAGTTCTTC	CAIRGTEYNEQFF
-	TRBV29-1	-	TRBJ2-2	TGCAGCGTGGGGGTATACACCGGGGAGCTGTTTTTT	CSVGVYTGELFF
-	TRBV9	-	TRBJ2-1	TGTGCCAGCAGCGTAGCTGGGGTGTGGGGGTTTGATGCTCCGTACAATGAGCAGTTCTTC	CASSVAGVWGFDAPYNEQFF
many	TRBV5-6	-	TRBJ1-1	TGTGCCAGCAGCGCTGAAGTGAGGACTGAAGCTTTCTTT	CASSAEVRTEAFF
once	TRBV19	-	TRBJ2-1	TGTGCCAGTAGTTCCCCCAGGGCAGTAAACAATGAGCAGTTCTTC	CASSSPRAVNNEQFF
few	TRBV2	TRBD2	TRBJ2-2	TGTGCCAGCAGACTAGCGGGAGCCACCGGGGAGCTGTTTTTT	CASRLAGATGELFF
many	TRBV5-1	-	TRBJ2-1	TGCGCCAGCAGCTTGGGAGGTGGAGATGAGCAGTTCTTC	CASSLGGGDEQFF
many	TRBV7-9	TRBD2	TRBJ2-5	TGTGCCAGCAGCTTACTGGGGAAGACTAGCGGTCAAGAGACCCAGTACTTC	CASSLLGKTSGQETQYF
-	TRBV27	TRBD1	TRBJ1-6	TGTGCCAGCCTCCCCCACGGGACAGGGCCCAATTCACCCCTCCACTTT	CASLPHGTGPNSPLHF
few	TRBV3-1	TRBD2	TRBJ2-3	TGTGCCAGCAGCCAATCCCTAGCGGGAGCGCAGTATTTT	CASSQSLAGAQYF
many	TRBV18	-	TRBJ2-5	TGTGCCAGCTCTGCCAGGGGAGCAAGAGAGACCCAGTACTTC	CASSARGARETQYF
few	TRBV20-1	TRBD2	TRBJ2-3	TGCAGTGCCCCTAGCGGGAGGGAACGTACAGATACGCAGTATTTT	CSAPSGRERTDTQYF
few	TRBV6-6	TRBD2	TRBJ2-3	TGTGCCAGCAGAGAGGGACTAGCGGACACAGATACGCAGTATTTT	CASREGLADTDTQYF
many	TRBV10-3	-	TRBJ2-3	TGTGCCATCAGTGGCCGACAGTACACAGATACGCAGTATTTT	CAISGRQYTDTQYF
many	TRBV10-3	-	TRBJ1-1	TGTGCCATCAGTGAGGGATACGGGACAAGGAACACTGAAGCTTTCTTT	CAISEGYGTRNTEAFF
few	TRBV5-8	-	TRBJ1-4	TGTGCCAGCACTTCCCGAGTAACTAATGAAAAACTGTTTTTT	CASTSRVTNEKLFF
-	TRBV6-5	TRBD1	TRBJ2-1	TGTGCCAGCAGACCCGGGACAGGCGGTTACAATGAGCAGTTCTTC	CASRPGTGGYNEQFF
many	TRBV6-2/TRBV6-3	-	TRBJ2-1	TGTGCCAGCAGTGCTGGGTCAGGCTTTCCCGTCAATGAGCAGTTCTTC	CASSAGSGFPVNEQFF
many	TRBV10-3	-	TRBJ2-3	TGTGCCATCAGTGGTGGCGGAGCGCAGACAGATACGCAGTATTTT	CAISGGGAQTDTQYF
many	TRBV3-1	-	TRBJ1-1	TGTGCCAGCAGCCTAAGGGGGGCGCGAACTGAAGCTTTCTTT	CASSLRGARTEAFF
many	TRBV2	-	TRBJ2-4	TGTGCCAGCAGTCCTCTGTTGAAAGCCAAAAACATTCAGTACTTC	CASSPLLKAKNIQYF